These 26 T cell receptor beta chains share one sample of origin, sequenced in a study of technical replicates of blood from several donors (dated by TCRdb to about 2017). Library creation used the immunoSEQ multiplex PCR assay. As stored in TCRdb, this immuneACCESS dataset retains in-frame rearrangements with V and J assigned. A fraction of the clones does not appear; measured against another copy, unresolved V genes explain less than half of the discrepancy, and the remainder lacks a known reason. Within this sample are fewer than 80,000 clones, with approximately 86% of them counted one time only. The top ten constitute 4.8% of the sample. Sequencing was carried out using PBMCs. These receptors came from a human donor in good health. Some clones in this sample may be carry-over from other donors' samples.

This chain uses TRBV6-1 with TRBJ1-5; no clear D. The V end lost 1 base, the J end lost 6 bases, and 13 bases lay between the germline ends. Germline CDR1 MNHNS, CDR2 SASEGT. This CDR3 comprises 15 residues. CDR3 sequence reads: CASSEEERVGQPQHF. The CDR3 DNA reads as TGTGCCAGCAGTGAAGAGGAGCGGGTTGGTCAGCCCCAGCATTTT.

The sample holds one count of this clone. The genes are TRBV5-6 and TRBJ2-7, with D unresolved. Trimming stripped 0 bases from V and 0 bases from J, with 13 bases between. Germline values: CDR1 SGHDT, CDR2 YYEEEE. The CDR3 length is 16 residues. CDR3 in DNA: TGTGCCAGCAGCTTGGCCCGGCGGCTGAGCTCCTACGAGCAGTACTTC. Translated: CASSLARRLSSYEQYF. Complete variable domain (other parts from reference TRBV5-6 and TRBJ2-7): DAGVTQSPTHLIKTRGQQVTLRCSPKSGHDTVSWYQQALGQGPQFIFQYYEEEERQRGNFPDRFSGHQFPNYSSELNVNALLLGDSALYLCASSLARRLSSYEQYFGPGTRLTVT.

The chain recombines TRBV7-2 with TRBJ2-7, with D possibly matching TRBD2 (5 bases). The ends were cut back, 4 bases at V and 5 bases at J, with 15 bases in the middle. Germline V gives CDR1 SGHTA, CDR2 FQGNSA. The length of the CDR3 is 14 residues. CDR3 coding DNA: TGTGCCAGCAGCTCTAGCTGGGGTGTCGACGAGCAGTACTTC. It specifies CASSSSWGVDEQYF.

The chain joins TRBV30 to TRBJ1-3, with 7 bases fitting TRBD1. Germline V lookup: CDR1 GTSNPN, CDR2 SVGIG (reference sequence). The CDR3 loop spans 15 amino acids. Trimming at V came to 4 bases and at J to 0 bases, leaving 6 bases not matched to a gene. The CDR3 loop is CAWTGQVLSGNTIYF. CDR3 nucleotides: TGTGCCTGGACAGGACAGGTTCTCTCTGGAAACACCATATATTTT. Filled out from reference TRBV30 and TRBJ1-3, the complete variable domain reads SQTIHQWPATLVQPVGSPLSLECTVEGTSNPNLYWYRQAAGRGLQLLFYSVGIGQISSEVPQNLSASRPQDRQFILSSKKLLLSDSGFYLCAWTGQVLSGNTIYFGEGSWLTVV.

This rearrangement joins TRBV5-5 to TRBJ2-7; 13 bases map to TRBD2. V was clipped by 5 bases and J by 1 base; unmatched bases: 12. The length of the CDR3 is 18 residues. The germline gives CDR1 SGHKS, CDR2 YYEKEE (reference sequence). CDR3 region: CASSLRLAGGSPSYEQYF. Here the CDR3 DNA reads TGTGCCAGCAGTCTTCGACTAGCGGGAGGATCCCCTTCCTACGAGCAGTACTTC.

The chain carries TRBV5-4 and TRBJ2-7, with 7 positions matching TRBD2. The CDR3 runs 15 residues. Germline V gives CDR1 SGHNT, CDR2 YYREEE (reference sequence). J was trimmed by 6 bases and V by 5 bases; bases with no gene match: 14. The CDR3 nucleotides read TGTGCCAGCAGTCATGGGACTAAGGGAGGCTTCGAGCAGTACTTC. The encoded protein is CASSHGTKGGFEQYF.

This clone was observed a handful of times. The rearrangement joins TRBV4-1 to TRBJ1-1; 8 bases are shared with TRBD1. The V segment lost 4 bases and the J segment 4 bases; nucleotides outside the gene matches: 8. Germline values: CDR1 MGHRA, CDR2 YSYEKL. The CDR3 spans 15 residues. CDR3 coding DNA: TGCGCCAGCAGCCGTAATACAGGGGGAAGCACTGAAGCTTTCTTT. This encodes CASSRNTGGSTEAFF.

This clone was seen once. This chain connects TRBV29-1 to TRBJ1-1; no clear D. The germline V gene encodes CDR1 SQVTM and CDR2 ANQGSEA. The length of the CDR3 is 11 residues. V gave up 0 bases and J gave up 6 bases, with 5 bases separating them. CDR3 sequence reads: CSVEELSEAFF. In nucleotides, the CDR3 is TGCAGCGTTGAAGAGTTATCTGAAGCTTTCTTT.

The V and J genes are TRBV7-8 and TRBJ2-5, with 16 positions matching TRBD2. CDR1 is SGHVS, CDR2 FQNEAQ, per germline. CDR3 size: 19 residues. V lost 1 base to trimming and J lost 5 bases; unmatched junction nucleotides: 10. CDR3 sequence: CASSLVGTSGRGPGETQYF. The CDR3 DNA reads TGTGCCAGCAGCTTAGTCGGGACTAGCGGGAGGGGGCCCGGGGAGACCCAGTACTTC.

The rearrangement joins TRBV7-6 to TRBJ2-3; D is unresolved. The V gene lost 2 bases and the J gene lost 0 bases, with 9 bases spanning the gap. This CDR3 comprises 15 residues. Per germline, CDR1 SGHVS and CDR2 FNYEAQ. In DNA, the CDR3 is TGTGCCAGCAGCTTAAGTTCAACTAGCACAGATACGCAGTATTTT. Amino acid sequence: CASSLSSTSTDTQYF. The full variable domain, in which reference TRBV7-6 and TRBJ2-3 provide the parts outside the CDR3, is GAGVSQSPRYKVTKRGQDVALRCDPISGHVSLYWYRQALGQGPEFLTYFNYEAQQDKSGLPNDRFSAERPEGSISTLTIQRTEQRDSAMYRCASSLSSTSTDTQYFGPGTRLTVL.

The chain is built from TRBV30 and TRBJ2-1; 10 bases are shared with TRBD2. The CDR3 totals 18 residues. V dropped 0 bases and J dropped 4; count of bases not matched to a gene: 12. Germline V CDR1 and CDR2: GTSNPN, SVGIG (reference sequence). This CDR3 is CAWSVALAGEPSYNEQFF. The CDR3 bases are TGTGCCTGGAGTGTAGCCCTAGCGGGAGAGCCCAGTTACAATGAGCAGTTCTTC.

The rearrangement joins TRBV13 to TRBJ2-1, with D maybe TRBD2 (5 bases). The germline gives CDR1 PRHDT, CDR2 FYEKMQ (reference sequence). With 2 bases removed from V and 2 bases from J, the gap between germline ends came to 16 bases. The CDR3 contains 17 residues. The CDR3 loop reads CASSLLRRGRAYNEQFF. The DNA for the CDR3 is TGTGCCAGCAGCTTACTGCGACGCGGGCGGGCCTACAATGAGCAGTTCTTC.

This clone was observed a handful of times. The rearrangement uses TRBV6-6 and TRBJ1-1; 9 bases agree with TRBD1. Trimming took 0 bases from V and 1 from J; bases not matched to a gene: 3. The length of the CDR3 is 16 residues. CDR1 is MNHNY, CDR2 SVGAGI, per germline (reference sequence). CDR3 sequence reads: CASSYSQGAQNTEAFF. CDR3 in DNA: TGTGCCAGCAGTTACTCACAGGGGGCGCAGAACACTGAAGCTTTCTTT.

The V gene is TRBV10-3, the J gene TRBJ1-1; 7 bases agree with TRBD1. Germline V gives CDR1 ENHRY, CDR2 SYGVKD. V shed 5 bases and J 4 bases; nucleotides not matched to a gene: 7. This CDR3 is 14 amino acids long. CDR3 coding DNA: TGTGCCATCAGTTCAACAGGGGCGGGCACTGAAGCTTTCTTT. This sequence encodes CAISSTGAGTEAFF.

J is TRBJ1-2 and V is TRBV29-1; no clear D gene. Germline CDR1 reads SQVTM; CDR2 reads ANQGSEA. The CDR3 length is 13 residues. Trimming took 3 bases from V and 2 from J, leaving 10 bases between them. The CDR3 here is CSVEGRFNYGYTF. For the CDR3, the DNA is TGCAGCGTTGAGGGCAGGTTCAACTATGGCTACACCTTC.

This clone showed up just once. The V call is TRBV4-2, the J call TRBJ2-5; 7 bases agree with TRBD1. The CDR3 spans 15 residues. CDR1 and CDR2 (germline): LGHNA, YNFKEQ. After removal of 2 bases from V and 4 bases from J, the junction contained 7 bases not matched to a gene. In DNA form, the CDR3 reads TGTGCCAGCAGCCAACCCGGGACAGAGATAGAGACCCAGTACTTC. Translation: CASSQPGTEIETQYF.

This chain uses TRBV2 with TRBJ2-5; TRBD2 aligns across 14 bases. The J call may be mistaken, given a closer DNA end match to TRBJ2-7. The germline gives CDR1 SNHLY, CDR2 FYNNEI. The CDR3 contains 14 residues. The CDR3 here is CASSGTSGRSEQYF. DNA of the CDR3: TGTGCCAGCAGTGGGACTAGCGGGAGGAGCGAGCAGTACTTC.

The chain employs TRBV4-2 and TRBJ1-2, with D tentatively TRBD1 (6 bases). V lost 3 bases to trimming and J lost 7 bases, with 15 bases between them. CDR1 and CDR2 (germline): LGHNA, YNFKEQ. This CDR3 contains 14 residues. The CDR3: CASSQPGQRVGYTF. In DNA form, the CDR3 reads TGTGCCAGCAGCCAGCCGGGACAACGGGTTGGCTACACCTTC.

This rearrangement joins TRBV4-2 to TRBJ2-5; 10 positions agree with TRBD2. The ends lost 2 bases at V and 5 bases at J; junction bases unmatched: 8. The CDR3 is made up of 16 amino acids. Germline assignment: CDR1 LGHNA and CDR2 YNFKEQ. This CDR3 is CASSQTASGGGETQYF. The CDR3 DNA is TGTGCCAGCAGCCAAACGGCTAGCGGGGGAGGGGAGACCCAGTACTTC.

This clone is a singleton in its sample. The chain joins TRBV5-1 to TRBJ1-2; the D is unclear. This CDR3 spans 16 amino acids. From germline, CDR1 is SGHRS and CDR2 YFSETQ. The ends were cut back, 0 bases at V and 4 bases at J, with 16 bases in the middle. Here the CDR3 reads CASSLGSAGSVYGYTF. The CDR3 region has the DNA TGCGCCAGCAGCTTGGGGTCCGCGGGGTCGGTCTATGGCTACACCTTC. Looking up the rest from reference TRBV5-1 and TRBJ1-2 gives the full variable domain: KAGVTQTPRYLIKTRGQQVTLSCSPISGHRSVSWYQQTPGQGLQFLFEYFSETQRNKGNFPGRFSGRQFSNSRSEMNVSTLELGDSALYLCASSLGSAGSVYGYTFGSGTRLTVV.

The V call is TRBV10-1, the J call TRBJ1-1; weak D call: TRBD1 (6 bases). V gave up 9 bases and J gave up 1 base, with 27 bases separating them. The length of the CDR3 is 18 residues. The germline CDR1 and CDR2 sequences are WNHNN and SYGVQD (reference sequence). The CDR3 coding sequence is TGCGCCAGAGTAAAACCAACAGGGTATTTTATGGAGAACACTGAAGCTTTCTTT. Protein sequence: CARVKPTGYFMENTEAFF.

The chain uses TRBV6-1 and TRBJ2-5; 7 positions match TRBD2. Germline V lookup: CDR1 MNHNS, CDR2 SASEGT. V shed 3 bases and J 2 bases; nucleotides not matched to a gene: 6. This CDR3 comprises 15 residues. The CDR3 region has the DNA TGTGCCAGCAGTGAGCGGGACTACCTACAAGAGACCCAGTACTTC. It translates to CASSERDYLQETQYF.

The CDR3 sequence is CASSLDRVGYGYTF. In DNA, the CDR3 is TGTGCCAGCAGCCTTGACAGGGTGGGCTATGGCTACACCTTC. J is TRBJ1-2 and V is TRBV5-4; 7 positions agree with TRBD1. J lost 4 bases, V lost 4 bases, and 7 bases had no gene match. In germline, CDR1 is SGHNT, CDR2 YYREEE (reference sequence). CDR3 length equals 14 residues.

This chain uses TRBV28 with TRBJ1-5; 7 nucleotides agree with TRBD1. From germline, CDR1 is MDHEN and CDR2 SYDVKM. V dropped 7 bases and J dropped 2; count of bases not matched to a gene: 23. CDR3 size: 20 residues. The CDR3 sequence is CASKMMRQGRGMMGNQPQHF. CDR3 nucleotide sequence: TGTGCCAGCAAGATGATGAGACAGGGAAGGGGGATGATGGGCAATCAGCCCCAGCATTTT.

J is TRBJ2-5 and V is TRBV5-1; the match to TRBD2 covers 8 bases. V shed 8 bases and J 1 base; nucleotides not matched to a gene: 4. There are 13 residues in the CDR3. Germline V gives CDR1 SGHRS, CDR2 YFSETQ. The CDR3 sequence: CASSSGGQETQYF. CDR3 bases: TGCGCCAGTTCCAGCGGGGGCCAAGAGACCCAGTACTTC.

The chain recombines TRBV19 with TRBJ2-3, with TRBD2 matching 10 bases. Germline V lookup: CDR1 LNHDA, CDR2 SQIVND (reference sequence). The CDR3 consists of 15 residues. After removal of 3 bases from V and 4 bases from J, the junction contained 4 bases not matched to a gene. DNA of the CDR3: TGTGCCAGTAGTATCCGCCTAGCGGGAGCAGATACGCAGTATTTT. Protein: CASSIRLAGADTQYF.